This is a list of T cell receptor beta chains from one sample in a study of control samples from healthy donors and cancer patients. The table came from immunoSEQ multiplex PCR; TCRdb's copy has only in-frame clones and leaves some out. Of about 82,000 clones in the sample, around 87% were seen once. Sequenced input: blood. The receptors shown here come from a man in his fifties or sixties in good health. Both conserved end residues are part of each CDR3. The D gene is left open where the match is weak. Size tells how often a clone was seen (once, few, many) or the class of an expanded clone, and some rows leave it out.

CDR3aa: CASSRGLAGAELFF; CDR3nt: TGTGCCAGCAGTCGGGGACTAGCGGGGGCCGAGCTGTTTTTT; d_gene: TRBD2; j_gene: TRBJ2-2; len: 14; abundance: -; v_gene: TRBV6-2/TRBV6-3
CDR3aa: CASSYSGTDEQFF; CDR3nt: TGTGCCAGCAGTTACTCGGGCACGGATGAGCAGTTCTTC; d_gene: -; j_gene: TRBJ2-1; len: 13; abundance: once; v_gene: TRBV6-5
CDR3aa: CAWSVGGLTEAFF; CDR3nt: TGTGCCTGGAGTGTTGGGGGGCTAACTGAAGCTTTCTTT; d_gene: -; j_gene: TRBJ1-1; len: 13; abundance: -; v_gene: TRBV30
CDR3aa: CASSPLPGQGKTDTQYF; CDR3nt: TGTGCCAGCTCACCACTTCCGGGACAGGGGAAAACAGATACGCAGTATTTT; d_gene: TRBD1; j_gene: TRBJ2-3; len: 17; abundance: -; v_gene: TRBV18
CDR3aa: CASRSGTGVNEQFF; CDR3nt: TGTGCCAGCAGGTCCGGGACAGGGGTCAATGAGCAGTTCTTC; d_gene: TRBD1; j_gene: TRBJ2-1; len: 14; abundance: -; v_gene: TRBV6-5
CDR3aa: CASSEGTGDIQYF; CDR3nt: TGTGCCAGCAGTGAAGGGACAGGGGACATTCAGTACTTC; d_gene: TRBD1; j_gene: TRBJ2-4; len: 13; abundance: -; v_gene: TRBV12-3/TRBV12-4
CDR3aa: CASNRDRENTEAFF; CDR3nt: TGTGCCAGCAATCGGGACAGGGAGAACACTGAAGCTTTCTTT; d_gene: TRBD1; j_gene: TRBJ1-1; len: 14; abundance: -; v_gene: TRBV2
CDR3aa: CASRLQGAANTGELFF; CDR3nt: TGTGCCAGCAGGTTACAAGGGGCCGCGAACACCGGGGAGCTGTTTTTT; d_gene: -; j_gene: TRBJ2-2; len: 16; abundance: -; v_gene: TRBV7-2
CDR3aa: CASSQDRGPNYGYTF; CDR3nt: TGTGCCAGCAGCCAAGACCGGGGACCTAACTATGGCTACACCTTC; d_gene: -; j_gene: TRBJ1-2; len: 15; abundance: few; v_gene: TRBV4-2
CDR3aa: CASSLGTGEGDQPQHF; CDR3nt: TGCGCCAGCAGCCTAGGGACAGGGGAAGGGGATCAGCCCCAGCATTTT; d_gene: TRBD1; j_gene: TRBJ1-5; len: 16; abundance: -; v_gene: TRBV4-1
CDR3aa: CASIKPTGSGANVLTF; CDR3nt: TGTGCCAGCATAAAGCCAACAGGGTCTGGGGCCAACGTCCTGACTTTC; d_gene: -; j_gene: TRBJ2-6; len: 16; abundance: -; v_gene: TRBV2
CDR3aa: CASSIKPGGGYEQYF; CDR3nt: TGTGCCAGCAGTATCAAACCCGGGGGCGGCTACGAGCAGTACTTC; d_gene: -; j_gene: TRBJ2-7; len: 15; abundance: -; v_gene: TRBV27
CDR3aa: CASIEGGINSPLHF; CDR3nt: TGTGCCAGCATCGAAGGGGGGATTAATTCACCCCTCCACTTT; d_gene: -; j_gene: TRBJ1-6; len: 14; abundance: once; v_gene: TRBV7-2
CDR3aa: CASSPGQGGLKTEAFF; CDR3nt: TGCGCCAGCAGCCCGGGACAGGGAGGGTTGAAGACTGAAGCTTTCTTT; d_gene: TRBD1; j_gene: TRBJ1-1; len: 16; abundance: -; v_gene: TRBV5-1
CDR3aa: CATSRDPLGYSGNTIYF; CDR3nt: TGTGCCACCAGCAGAGATCCGCTAGGATACTCTGGAAACACCATATATTTT; d_gene: -; j_gene: TRBJ1-3; len: 17; abundance: -; v_gene: TRBV15
CDR3aa: CASSYSMVDTQYF; CDR3nt: TGTGCCAGCAGTTACTCCATGGTCGATACGCAGTATTTT; d_gene: -; j_gene: TRBJ2-3; len: 13; abundance: -; v_gene: TRBV6-2/TRBV6-3
CDR3aa: CATGSNQPQHF; CDR3nt: TGTGCCACCGGAAGCAATCAGCCCCAGCATTTT; d_gene: -; j_gene: TRBJ1-5; len: 11; abundance: -; v_gene: TRBV7-8
CDR3aa: CASSLDWNTDTQYF; CDR3nt: TGTGCCAGCAGCTTGGACTGGAACACAGATACGCAGTATTTT; d_gene: -; j_gene: TRBJ2-3; len: 14; abundance: -; v_gene: TRBV5-5
CDR3aa: CASSPGGWTSGSRDTQYF; CDR3nt: TGTGCCAGCAGCCCGGGGGGCTGGACTAGCGGGAGTAGAGATACGCAGTATTTT; d_gene: TRBD2; j_gene: TRBJ2-3; len: 18; abundance: few; v_gene: TRBV2
CDR3aa: CASSQPTSAGTQYF; CDR3nt: TGCGCCAGCAGCCAACCGACCTCAGCGGGTACGCAGTATTTT; d_gene: -; j_gene: TRBJ2-3; len: 14; abundance: -; v_gene: TRBV4-1
CDR3aa: CASSHGTAYGYTF; CDR3nt: TGTGCCAGCAGCCATGGGACAGCCTATGGCTACACCTTC; d_gene: TRBD1; j_gene: TRBJ1-2; len: 13; abundance: -; v_gene: TRBV3-1/TRBV3-2
CDR3aa: CASSHGQGVTEAFF; CDR3nt: TGCGCCAGCAGCCATGGGCAGGGGGTGACTGAAGCTTTCTTT; d_gene: TRBD1; j_gene: TRBJ1-1; len: 14; abundance: -; v_gene: TRBV4-1
CDR3aa: CAGGGTANTGELFF; CDR3nt: TGCGCCGGCGGAGGGACGGCGAACACCGGGGAGCTGTTTTTT; d_gene: -; j_gene: TRBJ2-2; len: 14; abundance: -; v_gene: TRBV4-3
CDR3aa: CASSLGLAGYNEQFF; CDR3nt: TGCGCCAGCAGCTTGGGCCTAGCGGGGTACAATGAGCAGTTCTTC; d_gene: TRBD2; j_gene: TRBJ2-1; len: 15; abundance: -; v_gene: TRBV5-1
CDR3aa: CASSLSRASSYEQYF; CDR3nt: TGTGCCAGCAGCCTTTCGCGGGCGAGCTCCTACGAGCAGTACTTC; d_gene: -; j_gene: TRBJ2-7; len: 15; abundance: -; v_gene: TRBV7-3
CDR3aa: CAWSGISFGNTIYF; CDR3nt: TGTGCCTGGAGTGGAATCTCATTTGGAAACACCATATATTTT; d_gene: -; j_gene: TRBJ1-3; len: 14; abundance: medium-sized; v_gene: TRBV30
CDR3aa: CASSPSLRGPVTNTEAFF; CDR3nt: TGTGCCAGCAGCCCCTCCCTCAGGGGTCCCGTGACGAACACTGAAGCTTTCTTT; d_gene: -; j_gene: TRBJ1-1; len: 18; abundance: -; v_gene: TRBV5-4
CDR3aa: CAWSVLVAGYTDTQYF; CDR3nt: TGTGCCTGGAGTGTACTGGTAGCGGGGTACACAGATACGCAGTATTTT; d_gene: TRBD2; j_gene: TRBJ2-3; len: 16; abundance: -; v_gene: TRBV30
CDR3aa: CASSQGQLDGYTF; CDR3nt: TGTGCCAGCAGCCAAGGTCAGTTAGATGGCTACACCTTC; d_gene: -; j_gene: TRBJ1-2; len: 13; abundance: -; v_gene: TRBV3-1/TRBV3-2
CDR3aa: CASSRNPSGGGEYF; CDR3nt: TGTGCCAGCAGCCGAAACCCGTCAGGAGGAGGGGAGTACTTC; d_gene: -; j_gene: TRBJ2-7; len: 14; abundance: -; v_gene: TRBV3-1/TRBV3-2
CDR3aa: CASSLVGGGQETQYF; CDR3nt: TGTGCCAGCAGCTTGGTAGGGGGGGGGCAAGAGACCCAGTACTTC; d_gene: -; j_gene: TRBJ2-5; len: 15; abundance: -; v_gene: TRBV5-4